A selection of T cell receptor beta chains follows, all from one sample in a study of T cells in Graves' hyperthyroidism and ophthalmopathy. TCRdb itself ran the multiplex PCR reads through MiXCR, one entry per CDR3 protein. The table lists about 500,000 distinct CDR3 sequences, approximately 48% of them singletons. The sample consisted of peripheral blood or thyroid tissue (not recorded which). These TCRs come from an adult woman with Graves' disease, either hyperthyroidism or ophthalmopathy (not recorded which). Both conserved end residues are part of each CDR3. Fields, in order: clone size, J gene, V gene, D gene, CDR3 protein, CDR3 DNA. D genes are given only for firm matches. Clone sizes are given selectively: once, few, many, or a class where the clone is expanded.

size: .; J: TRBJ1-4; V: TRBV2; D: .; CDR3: CASSYNPGGTTPATNEKLLF; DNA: TGTGCCAGCAGTTACAATCCGGGGGGGACCACCCCTGCAACTAATGAAAAACTGCTTTTT
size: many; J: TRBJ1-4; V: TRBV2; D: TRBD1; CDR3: CASSPDRGPEKLFF; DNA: TGTGCCAGCAGCCCAGACAGGGGACCCGAAAAACTGTTTTTT
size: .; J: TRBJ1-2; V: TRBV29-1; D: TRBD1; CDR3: CSGRDRHYGYTF; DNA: TGCAGCGGACGGGACAGGCACTATGGCTACACCTTC
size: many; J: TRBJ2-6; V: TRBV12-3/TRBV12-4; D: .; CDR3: CASTGANVLTF; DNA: TGTGCCAGCACTGGGGCCAACGTCCTGACTTTC
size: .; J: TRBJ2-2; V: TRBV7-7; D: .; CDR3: CASREGHSTGELFF; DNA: TGTGCTAGCAGGGAGGGACATTCCACCGGGGAGCTGTTTTTT
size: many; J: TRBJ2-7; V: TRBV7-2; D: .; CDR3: CASSPRSGEGREQYF; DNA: TGTGCCAGCAGCCCCCGTTCGGGGGAAGGAAGGGAGCAGTACTTC
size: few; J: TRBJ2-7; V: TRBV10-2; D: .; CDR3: CASRDRIDSYEQYF; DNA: TGCGCCAGCAGAGACAGGATAGACTCCTACGAGCAGTACTTC
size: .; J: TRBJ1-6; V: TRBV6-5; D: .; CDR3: CASSRRKSGSPLHF; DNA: TGTGCCAGCAGCCGGCGGAAGAGTGGTTCACCCCTCCACTTT
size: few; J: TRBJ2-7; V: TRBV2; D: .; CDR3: CASSERTSSYEQYF; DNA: TGTGCCAGCAGTGAGCGGACGAGCTCCTACGAGCAGTACTTC
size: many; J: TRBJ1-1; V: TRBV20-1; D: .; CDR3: CSASGGVNTEAFF; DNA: TGCAGTGCTAGTGGAGGAGTGAACACTGAAGCTTTCTTT
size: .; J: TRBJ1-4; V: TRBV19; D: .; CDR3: CASLYIGVDEKLFF; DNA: TGTGCCAGCTTATACATCGGGGTGGATGAAAAACTGTTTTTT
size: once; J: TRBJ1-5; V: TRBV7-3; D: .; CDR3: CASSLMRGNKVDQPQHF; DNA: TGTGCCAGCAGCTTAATGCGGGGAAATAAGGTTGATCAGCCCCAGCATTTT
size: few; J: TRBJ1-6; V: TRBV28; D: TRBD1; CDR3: CASSAPGQGGYNSPLHF; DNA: TGTGCCAGCAGTGCTCCGGGACAGGGAGGCTATAATTCACCCCTCCACTTT
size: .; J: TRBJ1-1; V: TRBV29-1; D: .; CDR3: CSVNIGDTEAFF; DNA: TGCAGCGTAAATATTGGGGACACTGAAGCTTTCTTT
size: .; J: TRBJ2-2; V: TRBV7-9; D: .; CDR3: CASSHRDTINTGELFF; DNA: TGTGCCAGCAGCCACCGGGACACCATTAACACCGGGGAGCTGTTTTTT
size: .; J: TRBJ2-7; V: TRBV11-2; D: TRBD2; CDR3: CASSLGLVGSEQYF; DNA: TGTGCCAGCAGCTTGGGACTAGTTGGTTCCGAGCAGTACTTC
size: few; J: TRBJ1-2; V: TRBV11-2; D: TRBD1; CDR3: CASSLTTGTGGFGYTF; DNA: TGTGCCAGCAGTTTGACCACCGGGACAGGGGGCTTTGGCTACACCTTC
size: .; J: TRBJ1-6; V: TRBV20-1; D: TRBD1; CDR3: CSQGQGGSPLHF; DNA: TGCAGTCAGGGACAGGGAGGCTCACCCCTCCACTTT
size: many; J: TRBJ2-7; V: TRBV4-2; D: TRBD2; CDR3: CASSPGTSGRSYEQYF; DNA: TGTGCCAGCAGCCCAGGGACTAGCGGGAGGTCCTACGAGCAGTACTTC
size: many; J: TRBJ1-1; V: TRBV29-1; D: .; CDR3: CSVPNRGGGGLNTEAFF; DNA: TGCAGCGTTCCCAACCGGGGGGGTGGGGGGCTCAACACTGAAGCTTTCTTT
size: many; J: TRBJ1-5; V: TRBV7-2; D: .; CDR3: CASSLEQGYNQPQHF; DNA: TGTGCCAGCAGCTTAGAACAGGGATATAATCAGCCCCAGCATTTT
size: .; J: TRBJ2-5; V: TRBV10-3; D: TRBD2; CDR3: CASSHGLAGAGETQYF; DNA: TGTGCCTCCTCGCACGGACTAGCGGGGGCAGGGGAGACCCAGTACTTC
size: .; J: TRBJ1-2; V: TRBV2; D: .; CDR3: CAGSFGANYGYTF; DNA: TGTGCCGGCAGTTTCGGGGCCAACTATGGCTACACCTTC
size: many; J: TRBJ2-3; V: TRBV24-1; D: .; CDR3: CATSDFGDTQYF; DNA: TGTGCCACCAGTGATTTTGGAGATACGCAGTATTTT
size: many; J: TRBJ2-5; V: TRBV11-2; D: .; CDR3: CASSSVETQYF; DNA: TGTGCCAGCAGCTCAGTAGAGACCCAGTACTTC
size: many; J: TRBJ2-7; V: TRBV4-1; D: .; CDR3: CASSQGDNSYEQYF; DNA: TGCGCCAGCAGCCAAGGGGACAACTCCTACGAGCAGTACTTC
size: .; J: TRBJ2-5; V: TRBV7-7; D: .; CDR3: CASSSSFGGAQETQYF; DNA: TGTGCCAGCAGCTCATCTTTTGGGGGCGCACAAGAGACCCAGTACTTC
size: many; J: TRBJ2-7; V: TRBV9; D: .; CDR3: CASSPQGSGRYEQYF; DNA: TGTGCCAGCAGCCCCCAAGGTAGCGGCCGCTACGAGCAGTACTTC
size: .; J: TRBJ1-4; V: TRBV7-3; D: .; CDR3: CASRLDSPNEKLFF; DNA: TGTGCCAGCAGGTTGGACAGCCCTAATGAAAAACTGTTTTTT
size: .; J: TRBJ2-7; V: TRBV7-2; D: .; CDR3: CASSLAYSREQYF; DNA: TGTGCCAGCAGCTTAGCGTATTCCCGGGAGCAGTACTTC
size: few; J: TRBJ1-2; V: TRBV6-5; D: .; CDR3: CASSYRLSYTF; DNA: TGTGCCAGCAGTTACCGACTGAGCTACACCTTC
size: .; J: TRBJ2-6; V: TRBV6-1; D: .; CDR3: CATRPTGANVLTF; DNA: TGTGCCACCAGACCCACCGGGGCCAACGTCCTGACTTTC
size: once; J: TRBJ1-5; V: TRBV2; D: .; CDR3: CASHSRGQPQHF; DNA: TGTGCCAGCCATAGCCGGGGACAGCCCCAGCATTTT
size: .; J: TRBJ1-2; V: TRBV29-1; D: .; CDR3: CIIIWGGRSYTF; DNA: TGCATTATCATCTGGGGCGGTAGGAGCTACACCTTC
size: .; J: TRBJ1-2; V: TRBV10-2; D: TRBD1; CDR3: CASSHRTGLNYGYTF; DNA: TGCGCCAGCAGCCACCGGACAGGCCTCAACTATGGCTACACCTTC
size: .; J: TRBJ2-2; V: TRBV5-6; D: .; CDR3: CASSSGRDTGELFF; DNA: TGTGCCAGCAGCTCAGGGCGGGACACCGGGGAGCTGTTTTTT
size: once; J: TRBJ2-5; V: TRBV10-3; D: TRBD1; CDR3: CATSERGGTGPDQYF; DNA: TGTGCCACCAGTGAGCGAGGGGGGACAGGGCCAGACCAGTACTTC
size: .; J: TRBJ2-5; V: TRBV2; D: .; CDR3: CASSEGGIETQYF; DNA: TGTGCCAGCAGTGAGGGAGGTATTGAGACCCAGTACTTC
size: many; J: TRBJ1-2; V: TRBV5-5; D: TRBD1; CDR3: CASSPGQDYGYTF; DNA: TGTGCCAGCAGTCCGGGACAGGACTATGGCTACACCTTC
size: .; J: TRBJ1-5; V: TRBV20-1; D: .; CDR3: CSASQGGGNQPQHF; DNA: TGCAGTGCCTCTCAGGGAGGAGGCAATCAGCCCCAGCATTTT
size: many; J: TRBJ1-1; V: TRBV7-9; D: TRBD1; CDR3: CASSPVGTEVNTEAFF; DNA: TGTGCCAGCAGCCCCGTCGGGACAGAAGTGAACACTGAAGCTTTCTTT
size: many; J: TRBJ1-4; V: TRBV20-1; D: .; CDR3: CSARDRYNEKLFF; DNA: TGCAGTGCTAGGGACAGATATAATGAAAAACTGTTTTTT
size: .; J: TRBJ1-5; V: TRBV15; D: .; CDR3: CATAATRIRVQPQHF; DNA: TGTGCCACCGCCGCGACACGAATCAGGGTCCAGCCCCAGCATTTT
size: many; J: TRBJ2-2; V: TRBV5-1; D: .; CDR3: CASSLVPEELFF; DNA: TGCGCCAGCAGCTTGGTACCCGAGGAGCTGTTTTTT
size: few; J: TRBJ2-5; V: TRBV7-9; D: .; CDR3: CASSPVPSQETQYF; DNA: TGTGCCAGCAGTCCTGTCCCCTCCCAAGAGACCCAGTACTTC
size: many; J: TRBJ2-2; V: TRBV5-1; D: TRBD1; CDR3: CASSRDRQTGELFF; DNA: TGCGCCAGCAGCAGGGACAGACAGACCGGGGAGCTGTTTTTT
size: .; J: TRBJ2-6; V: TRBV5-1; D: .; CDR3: CASSSGSHSGANVLTF; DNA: TGCGCCAGCAGTTCGGGGAGCCACTCTGGGGCCAACGTCCTGACTTTC
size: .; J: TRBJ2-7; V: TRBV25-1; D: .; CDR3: CASSRDTRLDEQYF; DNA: TGCGCCAGCAGCAGAGACACGCGCCTGGACGAGCAGTACTTC
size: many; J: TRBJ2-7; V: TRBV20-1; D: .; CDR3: CSASSSHEQYF; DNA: TGCAGTGCTTCTAGTAGCCACGAGCAGTACTTC
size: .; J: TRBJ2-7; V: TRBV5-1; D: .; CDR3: CASSPGAKEQYF; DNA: TGCGCCAGCAGTCCGGGGGCGAAAGAGCAGTACTTC
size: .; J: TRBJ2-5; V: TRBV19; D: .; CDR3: CASSRHGINQETQYF; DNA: TGTGCCAGCAGCCGGCACGGGATTAACCAAGAGACCCAGTACTTC
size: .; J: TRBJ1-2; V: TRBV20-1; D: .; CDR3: CSARTGKNYGYTF; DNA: TGCAGTGCAAGGACGGGAAAAAACTATGGCTACACCTTC
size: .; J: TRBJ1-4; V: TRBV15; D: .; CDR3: CATSSPIQGNNEKLFF; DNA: TGTGCCACCAGCAGTCCGATACAGGGTAATAATGAAAAACTGTTTTTT
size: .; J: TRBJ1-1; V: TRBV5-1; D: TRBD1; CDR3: CASSSDRPRWPTEAFF; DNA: TGCGCCAGCAGCTCGGACAGGCCTCGTTGGCCCACTGAAGCTTTCTTT